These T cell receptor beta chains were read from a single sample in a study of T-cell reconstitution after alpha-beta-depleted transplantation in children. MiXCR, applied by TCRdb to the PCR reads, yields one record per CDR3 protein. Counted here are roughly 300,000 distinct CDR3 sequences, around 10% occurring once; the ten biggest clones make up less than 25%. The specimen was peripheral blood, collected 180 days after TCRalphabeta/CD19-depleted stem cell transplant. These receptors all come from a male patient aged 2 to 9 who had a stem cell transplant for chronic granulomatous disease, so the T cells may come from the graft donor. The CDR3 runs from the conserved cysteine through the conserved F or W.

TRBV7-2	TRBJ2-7	CASSLALGGGASEQYF
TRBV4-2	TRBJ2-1	CASSQGLAGGREQFF
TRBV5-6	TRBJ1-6	CASSFGQGGPLRSPLHF
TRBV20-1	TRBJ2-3	CSAAGGGPSTDTQYF
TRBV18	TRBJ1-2	CASSRKQGSYYGYTF
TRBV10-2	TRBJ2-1	CASNRPTGSVNEQFF
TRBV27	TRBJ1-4	CASSRTGSNEKLFF
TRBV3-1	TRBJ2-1	CASSQDLAGGTYYNEQFF
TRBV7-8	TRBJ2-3	CASSLRPDTQYF
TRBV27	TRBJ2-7	CASSLLGQGPLMRAEQYF
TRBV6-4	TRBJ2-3	CASSSGSTDTQYF
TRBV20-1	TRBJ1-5	CSARGAGGYSNQPQHF
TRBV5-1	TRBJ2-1	CASSFSGGGSSYNEQFF
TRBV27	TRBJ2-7	CASSPAATYEQYF
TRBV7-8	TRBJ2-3	CASSLAGADTQYF
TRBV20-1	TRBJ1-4	CSARRTGGFEKLFF
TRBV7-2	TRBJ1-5	CASSLQGHGNQPQHF
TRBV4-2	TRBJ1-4	CASSQATGPHEKLFF
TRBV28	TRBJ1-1	CASRYRGGVTEAFF
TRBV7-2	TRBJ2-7	CASTYNREAYEQYF
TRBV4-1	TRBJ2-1	CASRFVGGTYNEQFF
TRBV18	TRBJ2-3	CASSKTSGTDTQYF
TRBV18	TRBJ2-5	CASSPLSTTGKGETQYF
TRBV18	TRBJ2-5	CASPLSLETQYF
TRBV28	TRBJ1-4	CASSFRTGGAEKLFF
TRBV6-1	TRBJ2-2	CASTGHTGELFF
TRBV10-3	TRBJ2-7	CAITGTAGTPLYF
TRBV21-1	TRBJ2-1	CASRKREAYNEQFF
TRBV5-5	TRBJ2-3	CASSLGPRSTDTQYF
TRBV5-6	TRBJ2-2	CASSSGTGEPGELFF
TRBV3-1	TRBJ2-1	CASSQAGPLSYNEQFF
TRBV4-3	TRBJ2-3	CASSRARGRDTQYF
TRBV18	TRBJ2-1	CASSPPGLAGEAFF
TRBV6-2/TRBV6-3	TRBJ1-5	CASSPYRSQEGYQPQHF
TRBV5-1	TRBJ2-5	CASSFRYQETQYF
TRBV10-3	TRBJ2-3	CAITGQGFTDTQYF
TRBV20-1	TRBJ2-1	CSAAPLGEQFF
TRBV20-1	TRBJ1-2	CSASGGYTF
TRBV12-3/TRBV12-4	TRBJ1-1	CASSLDRQALGAFF
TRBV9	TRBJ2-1	CASSVAESGTGDYNEQFF
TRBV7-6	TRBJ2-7	CASSWDGSYEQYF
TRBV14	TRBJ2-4	CASSPLGVGNIQYF
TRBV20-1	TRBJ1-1	CSAPDRGDEAFF
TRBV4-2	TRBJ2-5	CASSQVQQGIGETQYF
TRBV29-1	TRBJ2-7	CSVEDSETYEQYF
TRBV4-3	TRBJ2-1	CASSQEGLVHNEQFF